This T cell receptor (beta chain) came from a study of beta chain features in type 1 diabetes (dated by TCRdb to 2017 to 2018). Some background on the complete study: Patients and healthy donors did not differ in mean age, gender distribution, total cell number or subset yield. A total of about 100 million sorted cells were examined across all samples, and RNA yield correlated strongly with the number of cells per subset. In the study, recently diagnosed type 1 diabetes patients and matched healthy donors were compared on the TCRB repertoires of their sorted circulating CD4+ T cell subsets. Regulatory and stem cell-like memory subsets were obtained from only 8 patients and roughly 8 healthy donors, while naive and central memory subsets were obtained from all 28 donors.

Each donor gave one peripheral blood draw, about 100 mL on average, collected into heparinised tubes. A BD FACSAria II was used to sort naive, central memory, regulatory and stem cell-like memory CD4+ T cells with a panel that included CD45RO, CCR7, CD25, CD127, CD95 and CD27. Every sorted population had a purity above 95%. PBMCs were isolated right away by Lymphoprep density gradient centrifugation and were stained directly, without culture. So that batch effects would be minimized, each experiment stained and sorted samples in pairs, pairing one healthy donor with one patient. V is pruned by 8 bases and J by 7 bases, leaving 6 bases of the junction without a gene match. Based on the germline V gene, the CDR1 and CDR2 sequences are SNHLY and FYNNEI. The CDR3 holds 14 amino acids from the cysteine to the phenylalanine. This entry keeps only the CDR3 DNA: 42 bases, framed from base 1. The entire amount of isolated RNA was reverse transcribed using the High Capacity cDNA Reverse Transcription Kit, so the sequenced TCRB transcripts were expressed ones. Deep immunoSEQ sequencing was performed on naive, central memory and regulatory T cell samples, with an average of roughly 3.5 million total reads per sample. Sorted cells were lysed in RLT buffer and RNA was extracted with DNase-treated RNeasy Micro or Mini kits, depending on cell number. Each cell subset was processed separately to prevent cross-contamination, with patient and healthy donor samples processed together. The immunoSEQ multiplex PCR was used to amplify TCRB sequences from cDNA, yielding 87-bp fragments that span the CDR3 region. Amplicons were sequenced on the Illumina HiSeq platform. Per the source publication's procedure: PCR bias was corrected computationally using synthetic template baselines, and reads within Hamming distance 2 were collapsed, with unmergeable singletons discarded. Reads were aligned to IMGT to assign V, D and J genes, CDR3 length, and insertions or deletions at six rearrangement sites. Clonotype counts were normalized to sorted cell number within each subset before computing true diversity and Gini coefficients with the tcR R package. The overlap coefficient, calculated on TCRB nucleotide sequences, was used to quantify repertoire sharing. As a proxy for the pre-selection repertoire, out-of-frame TCRB sequences from naive cells were analyzed. Held by TCRdb, this immuneACCESS table contains in-frame sequences only and omits some clones. Under half of the omission traces to an unresolved V gene where checked; the cause of the rest is unknown. That table is the source of V, J and clone size, and D and trimming were worked out from the DNA. Counted in this sample were around 690,000 clones; approximately 13% of them appeared once. In total, the top ten clones hold 0.095% to 0.15% of the sample.

This clone was seen only a few times. Which antigen it targets is not known. The record has no base qualities; no much larger clone is one base away. General findings and caveats noted by the study authors: PCR might favor shorter templates, but patient and control samples were amplified and corrected together, so any skew would affect both groups equally. Sequencing cDNA rather than genomic DNA could over-represent highly expressing activated cells, although activation and CD3 levels did not differ between groups. Type 1 diabetes patients showed a moderate but significant shortening of TCRB CDR3 length in all four CD4+ subsets. HLA sub-analyses involved small numbers of individuals, so any influence of HLA type on TCRB rearrangement remained unresolved. Naive, central memory and regulatory TCRB repertoires appeared more similar among patients than among healthy donors. Patients with type 1 diabetes made fewer insertions and deleted more nucleotides at VDJ recombination sites, implying thymic rearrangement abnormalities.

The clonotype comes from a man in his thirties or forties with type 1 diabetes. The V and J genes are TRBV2 and TRBJ1-4; 11 junctional bases match TRBD1. Sequencing used naive CD4+ T cells from blood. Interpreted using the paper, the cell subset or site label stands for: true naive CD4+ T cells. The bases read TGTGCCAGCGGAGGAGGGACAGGGGGTGAAAAACTGTTTTTT. This yields the protein CASGGGTGGEKLFF.